The 20 T cell receptor beta chains below all came from one sample that was sequenced in a study of blood T cell repertoires in COVID-19 (dated by TCRdb to 2018 to 2020). Library creation used the immunoSEQ multiplex PCR assay. TCRdb took this table from immuneACCESS and kept in-frame rearrangements with V and J called. Such tables lack part of the clones; where checked against another copy, unresolved V genes explain under half of the gap, and the rest is unexplained. The sample records fewer than 120,000 clones, roughly four fifths of which are singletons. 16% of the sample is held by the ten biggest clonotypes. The sequencing input was peripheral blood. These receptors were collected from an older woman with acute or convalescent COVID-19.

V is TRBV15 and J is TRBJ2-3, with D perhaps TRBD2 (6 bases). The germline V gene has CDR1 LNHNV and CDR2 YYDKDF (reference sequence). This CDR3 is built from 16 residues. V was cut by 1 base and J by 3 bases, with 14 bases left in between. CDR3 residues: CATSRAFGRGTDTQYF. The CDR3 region has the DNA TGTGCCACCAGCAGAGCCTTTGGGCGGGGAACAGATACGCAGTATTTT. Complete variable domain (other parts from reference TRBV15 and TRBJ2-3): DAMVIQNPRYQVTQFGKPVTLSCSQTLNHNVMYWYQQKSSQAPKLLFHYYDKDFNNEADTPDNFQSRRPNTSFCFLDIRSPGLGDTAMYLCATSRAFGRGTDTQYFGPGTRLTVL.

This chain links TRBV12-3 or TRBV12-4 with TRBJ2-2; D is possibly TRBD2 (6 bases). Trimming removed 6 bases from V and 7 bases from J, with 6 bases in between. This CDR3 is 11 amino acids long. The chain's CDR3 is CASREGGELFF. As DNA, the CDR3 is TGTGCCAGCAGGGAGGGCGGGGAGCTGTTTTTT.

The chain has TRBV30 and TRBJ2-2; no clear D gene. V gave up 2 bases and J gave up 2 bases, with 6 bases separating them. The germline V gene has CDR1 GTSNPN and CDR2 SVGIG (reference sequence). This CDR3 contains 13 residues. CDR3 in DNA: TGTGCCTGGAGTATCTACAACACCGGGGAGCTGTTTTTT. This encodes CAWSIYNTGELFF.

In this sample, this clone turned up once. The gene calls are TRBV4-1 and TRBJ2-1; 11 bases are shared with TRBD1. The CDR3 consists of 15 residues. Germline values: CDR1 MGHRA, CDR2 YSYEKL. Trimming at V came to 3 bases and at J to 8 bases, leaving 6 bases not matched to a gene. The DNA for the CDR3 is TGCGCCAGCAGCCAGGCCCGGACAGGGGGCTATGAGCAGTTCTTC. Translation gives CASSQARTGGYEQFF.

The chain combines TRBV18 with TRBJ1-4; tentatively, D is TRBD1 (6 bases). Trimming removed 2 bases at V and 4 bases at J, with 8 bases between. Germline-derived CDR1 and CDR2 are KGHSH and LQKENI. The CDR3 runs 14 residues. In DNA form, the CDR3 reads TGTGCCAGCTCACCAGTCAGGGGTAATGAAAAACTGTTTTTT. As protein: CASSPVRGNEKLFF. The whole variable domain, filled in from reference TRBV18 and TRBJ1-4, reads NAGVMQNPRHLVRRRGQEARLRCSPMKGHSHVYWYRQLPEEGLKFMVYLQKENIIDESGMPKERFSAEFPKEGPSILRIQQVVRGDSAAYFCASSPVRGNEKLFFGSGTQLSVL.

V is TRBV9 and J is TRBJ2-1; the match to TRBD2 covers 8 bases. The CDR3 is made up of 16 amino acids. With 6 bases clipped from V and 7 bases from J, the junction kept 15 bases outside the gene matches. Germline lookup yields CDR1 SGDLS and CDR2 YYNGEE. The CDR3 spells CASNTARDGGDNEQFF. The CDR3 DNA follows: TGTGCCAGCAATACGGCCCGGGACGGGGGGGATAATGAGCAGTTCTTC.

The chain combines TRBV15 with TRBJ1-1; 7 bases are a match to TRBD1. This CDR3 contains 14 residues. Germline CDR1 and CDR2: LNHNV and YYDKDF (reference sequence). V shed 0 bases, J shed 11 bases, and the junction held 9 bases outside the gene matches. The CDR3 bases are TGTGCCACCAGCAGAGAGGCCGTGGACAGGCGCGCTTTCTTT. Residues: CATSREAVDRRAFF.

The chain links TRBV6-5 to TRBJ2-7; D not certain. Germline CDR1 MNHEY, CDR2 SVGAGI. V was trimmed by 5 bases and J by 3 bases, leaving 5 bases between them. The CDR3 is 11 residues long. The CDR3 nucleotides are TGTGCCAGCAGTCCTAACTACGAGCAGTACTTC. Its protein product is CASSPNYEQYF.

The chain couples TRBV6-1 to TRBJ2-7, with no clear D. Per germline, CDR1 MNHNS and CDR2 SASEGT. V was clipped by 3 bases and J by 6 bases, with 12 bases between them. The CDR3 consists of 13 residues. CDR3 amino acids: CASSEAAIGEQYF. In DNA, the CDR3 is TGTGCCAGCAGTGAGGCGGCGATAGGCGAGCAGTACTTC.

The CDR3 DNA is TGTGCCTGGAGTGTCTATAGCAATCAGCCCCAGCATTTT. Translated: CAWSVYSNQPQHF. This chain joins TRBV30 and TRBJ1-5; D remains ambiguous. Per the germline V gene, CDR1 is GTSNPN and CDR2 is SVGIG (reference sequence). The ends were cut back, 0 bases at V and 0 bases at J, with 3 bases in the middle. The length of the CDR3 is 13 residues.

In DNA, the CDR3 is TGTGCCAGCAGTGACTCGTACGGTAATGAGCAGTTCTTC. This encodes CASSDSYGNEQFF. This rearrangement joins TRBV6-4 to TRBJ2-1; D gene unclear. The V gene's germline CDR1 is MRHNA and CDR2 SNTAGT. The CDR3 runs 13 residues. With 0 bases removed from V and 7 bases from J, the gap between germline ends came to 7 bases.

The table lists this clone with many counts. The CDR3 sequence is CASNGGVNTGELFF. The DNA of the CDR3 is TGTGCCAGCAACGGGGGGGTGAACACCGGGGAGCTGTTTTTT. The chain couples TRBV2 to TRBJ2-2; 8 bases agree with TRBD2. The CDR3 spans 14 residues. V shed 7 bases and J 1 base; nucleotides not matched to a gene: 2. The germline CDR1 and CDR2 sequences are SNHLY and FYNNEI. The full variable domain, its missing parts supplied by reference TRBV2 and TRBJ2-2, is EPEVTQTPSHQVTQMGQEVILRCVPISNHLYFYWYRQILGQKVEFLVSFYNNEISEKSEIFDDQFSVERPDGSNFTLKIRSTKLEDSAMYFCASNGGVNTGELFFGEGSRLTVL.

The chain links TRBV29-1 to TRBJ1-1, with 9 bases matching TRBD1. Germline V CDR1 and CDR2: SQVTM, ANQGSEA. The CDR3 covers 13 residues. V shed 7 bases, J shed 3 bases, and the junction held 6 bases outside the gene matches. As DNA, the CDR3 is TGCAGCGGGACCGGGACAGGGTACACTGAAGCTTTCTTT. The encoded protein is CSGTGTGYTEAFF.

The chain uses TRBV11-2 and TRBJ2-5; the match to TRBD2 covers 11 bases. Germline trimming cut 5 bases from V and 2 bases from J; bases unmatched to any gene: 7. The germline gives CDR1 SGHAT, CDR2 FQNNGV. The CDR3 runs 16 residues. CDR3 loop: CASSLSSGGIQETQYF. CDR3 bases: TGTGCCAGCAGCCTCTCTAGCGGGGGGATTCAAGAGACCCAGTACTTC.

The genes are TRBV21-1 and TRBJ2-5; the D call in the table, TRBD2, was not verified against the DNA. TRBV21-1 is termed a pseudogene. The CDR3 has 17 amino acids. This CDR3 reads CASSKGSRAGGQETQYF. CDR3 bases: TGTGCCAGCAGCAAAGGGTCGAGAGCGGGGGGTCAAGAGACCCAGTACTTC.

The genes are TRBV5-1 and TRBJ1-4, with TRBD1 as a possible D gene (6 bases). The germline V gene encodes CDR1 SGHRS and CDR2 YFSETQ. Trimming left V 2 bases short and J 2 bases short, with 13 bases between. This CDR3 contains 16 residues. The DNA for the CDR3 is TGCGCCAGCAGCTTATGGGAACAGGGCACTAATGAAAAACTGTTTTTT. Residues: CASSLWEQGTNEKLFF.

The chain combines TRBV21-1 with TRBJ1-1; no DNA check was done on the table's D call, TRBD1. TRBV21-1 is noted as a pseudogene. The CDR3 extends over 14 amino acids. The CDR3 DNA follows: TGTGCCAGCAGCAAATCAACAGCGAACACTGAAGCTTTCTTT. Protein sequence: CASSKSTANTEAFF.

The genes are TRBV24-1 and TRBJ1-5; D is possibly TRBD1 (5 bases). This CDR3 has 13 residues. The V end lost 5 bases, the J end lost 4 bases, and 8 bases lay between the germline ends. Germline CDR1 KGHDR, CDR2 SFDVKD. The CDR3 here is CATSGGGNQPQHF. In DNA form, the CDR3 reads TGTGCCACCAGTGGGGGCGGAAATCAGCCCCAGCATTTT.

This clone was found a few times. CDR3 loop: CATSPRDRDHEQYF. The CDR3 bases are TGTGCCACCAGTCCTCGGGACAGGGACCACGAGCAGTACTTC. The chain is built from TRBV24-1 and TRBJ2-7, with TRBD1 matching 9 bases. Germline V lookup: CDR1 KGHDR, CDR2 SFDVKD. CDR3 size: 14 residues. The V and J ends lost 6 bases and 5 bases, in that order; junction bases with no gene match: 7.

This sequence joins TRBV19 and TRBJ1-1; TRBD1 aligns across 8 bases. The CDR3 is 15 residues long. CDR1 is LNHDA, CDR2 SQIVND, per germline (reference sequence). The trim removed 3 bases at V and 5 bases at J, leaving 8 bases unmatched. The CDR3 DNA reads as TGTGCCAGTAGTATTCCGGGACAGGAGAGGACTGAAGCTTTCTTT. Amino acid sequence: CASSIPGQERTEAFF.